This is a list of T cell receptor beta chains from one sample in a study of blood T cell repertoires in COVID-19. The method was immunoSEQ multiplex PCR; TCRdb's version includes in-frame clones alone and lacks a portion of them. The sample consists of hundreds of thousands of clones, about nine tenths of them appearing once. The sample taken for sequencing was PBMCs or T cells enriched from blood (not recorded which). Receptors were obtained from a man aged 60-69 years who had recovered from COVID-19. Both conserved end residues are part of each CDR3. A D gene is named only where the DNA matches it firmly. Part of the rows lack a size; the others show once, few, many or a class for expanded clones.

V,D,size,J,length,CDR3,DNA
TRBV29-1,-,-,TRBJ2-3,12,CSVDEGSDTQYF,TGCAGCGTTGATGAGGGATCAGATACGCAGTATTTT
TRBV7-3,-,-,TRBJ1-6,12,CASSFSNSPLHF,TGTGCCAGCAGCTTTTCGAATTCACCCCTCCACTTT
TRBV18,-,-,TRBJ1-1,12,CASSPVRGEAFF,TGTGCCAGCTCACCGGTAAGGGGGGAAGCTTTCTTT
TRBV7-9,-,-,TRBJ2-3,14,CASRRVNFPDTQYF,TGTGCCAGCAGGCGAGTGAACTTCCCTGATACGCAGTATTTT
TRBV7-2,TRBD1,-,TRBJ1-5,15,CASSSQGARNQPQHF,TGTGCCAGCAGCTCACAGGGGGCGCGCAATCAGCCCCAGCATTTT
TRBV29-1,TRBD2,-,TRBJ2-7,12,CSGLAGNGEQYF,TGCAGCGGACTAGCGGGAAATGGTGAGCAGTACTTC
TRBV30,-,-,TRBJ1-5,13,CAWSSRIDQPQHF,TGTGCCTGGAGTAGCAGGATTGATCAGCCCCAGCATTTT
TRBV28,TRBD1,-,TRBJ1-4,14,CASSLPGGDEKLFF,TGTGCCAGCAGTTTACCAGGGGGCGATGAAAAACTGTTTTTT
TRBV5-1,-,-,TRBJ2-7,15,CASSFGSGSSYEQYF,TGCGCCAGCAGCTTCGGCAGCGGAAGCTCCTACGAGCAGTACTTC
TRBV7-2,-,-,TRBJ2-3,16,CASSRQTGQSTDTQYF,TGTGCCAGCAGCAGGCAGACAGGTCAGAGCACAGATACGCAGTATTTT
TRBV27,-,-,TRBJ1-6,14,CASSRDISNSPLHF,TGTGCCAGCAGCCGGGACATCTCTAATTCACCCCTCCACTTT
TRBV4-3,-,once,TRBJ2-7,16,CASSQEGNRGGYEQYF,TGCGCCAGCAGCCAAGAAGGCAACAGGGGGGGGTACGAGCAGTACTTC
TRBV12-1,-,-,TRBJ1-6,17,CASSYNRDRAPSGALHF,TGTGCCAGCAGCTATAATAGGGACAGGGCGCCTAGTGGGGCCCTCCACTTT
TRBV18,-,-,TRBJ1-1,13,CASSPSTGGEAFF,TGTGCCAGCTCACCCTCGACAGGAGGTGAAGCTTTCTTT
TRBV28,TRBD1,-,TRBJ2-2,15,CASRPTDRVIGELFF,TGTGCCAGCAGACCCACGGACAGGGTGATCGGGGAGCTGTTTTTT
TRBV19,-,once,TRBJ2-7,14,CASSSRQSLREQYF,TGTGCCAGTAGCAGTAGACAGTCCCTACGCGAGCAGTACTTC
TRBV28,-,-,TRBJ1-5,17,CASSLGAPGDLDQPQHF,TGTGCCAGCAGTTTAGGCGCCCCAGGGGATCTTGATCAGCCCCAGCATTTT
TRBV5-5,-,once,TRBJ1-6,13,CASSLEGRSPLHF,TGTGCCAGCAGCTTAGAGGGAAGATCACCCCTCCACTTT
TRBV2,TRBD1,few,TRBJ1-1,14,CASKITGGNTEAFF,TGTGCCAGCAAAATAACAGGGGGCAACACTGAAGCTTTCTTT
TRBV19,-,-,TRBJ1-4,15,CASSVRHRSGEKLFF,TGTGCCAGTAGTGTCCGACACAGGAGTGGCGAAAAACTGTTTTTT
TRBV5-1,TRBD1,-,TRBJ1-5,15,CASSPGTGGNQPQHF,TGCGCCAGCAGCCCGGGGACAGGGGGCAATCAGCCCCAGCATTTT
TRBV6-4,-,-,TRBJ2-5,11,CASSPSETQYF,TGTGCCAGCAGCCCCTCAGAGACCCAGTACTTC
TRBV5-1,-,-,TRBJ1-1,15,CASTTGDVLNTEAFF,TGCGCCAGCACGACGGGGGACGTCCTGAACACTGAAGCTTTCTTT
TRBV2,TRBD2,once,TRBJ2-1,13,CASGLAAYNEQFF,TGTGCCAGTGGACTAGCGGCTTACAATGAGCAGTTCTTC
TRBV5-1,-,-,TRBJ1-1,13,CASSGLTNTEAFF,TGCGCCAGCAGTGGGCTTACGAACACTGAAGCTTTCTTT
TRBV21-1,-,-,TRBJ2-1,17,CASSKRGFFSSYNEQFF,TGTGCCAGCAGCAAAAGAGGATTTTTTAGCTCCTACAATGAGCAGTTCTTC
TRBV2,TRBD1,-,TRBJ1-3,14,CAIIGQGKGNTIYF,TGTGCCATCATCGGACAGGGGAAAGGAAACACCATATATTTT
TRBV4-1,TRBD1,-,TRBJ2-7,14,CASSLRDRVYEQYF,TGCGCCAGCAGCCTCCGGGACAGGGTCTACGAGCAGTACTTC
TRBV2,TRBD1,few,TRBJ2-5,15,CASSYRHVQGETQYF,TGTGCCAGCAGTTACAGGCACGTACAGGGGGAGACCCAGTACTTC
TRBV19,-,-,TRBJ2-2,12,CASSYFTGELFF,TGTGCCAGTAGCTACTTCACCGGGGAGCTGTTTTTT
TRBV2,-,-,TRBJ1-5,15,CASSVGRDSNQPQHF,TGTGCCAGCAGTGTGGGTCGGGATAGCAATCAGCCCCAGCATTTT
TRBV11-2,-,-,TRBJ1-1,15,CASSLDPRGDGEAFF,TGTGCCAGCAGCTTAGACCCCAGGGGTGACGGTGAAGCTTTCTTT
TRBV28,-,once,TRBJ2-7,14,CASIFRAGPYEQYF,TGTGCCAGCATCTTCAGGGCTGGCCCCTACGAGCAGTACTTC
TRBV7-2,-,-,TRBJ1-2,13,CASSLGGGSGYTF,TGTGCCAGCAGCTTAGGGGGAGGGAGTGGCTACACCTTC
TRBV5-4,TRBD1,-,TRBJ1-1,14,CASSGDRGFTEAFF,TGTGCCAGCAGCGGGGACAGGGGTTTCACTGAAGCTTTCTTT
TRBV6-2/TRBV6-3,-,once,TRBJ1-6,14,CASSPRPRGSPLHF,TGTGCCAGCAGTCCCCGACCTCGGGGTTCACCCCTCCACTTT
TRBV19,-,-,TRBJ2-1,11,CASSIGQEQFF,TGTGCCAGTAGTATTGGACAGGAGCAGTTCTTC
TRBV28,TRBD2,-,TRBJ2-7,13,CASLAGTIYEQYF,TGTGCCAGCCTGGCCGGGACTATCTACGAGCAGTACTTC
TRBV28,-,-,TRBJ2-5,13,CASSLGPRETQYF,TGTGCCAGCAGTTTAGGGCCACGAGAGACCCAGTACTTC
TRBV27,TRBD2,-,TRBJ2-4,16,CASSKIAGGAKNIQYF,TGTGCCAGCAGTAAGATAGCGGGAGGAGCCAAAAACATTCAGTACTTC
TRBV11-3,TRBD1,-,TRBJ2-7,17,CASSLAWSTGGMYEQYF,TGTGCCAGCAGCTTAGCCTGGTCGACAGGGGGAATGTACGAGCAGTACTTC
TRBV5-8,TRBD2,-,TRBJ2-7,15,CASSLGLAGTYEQYF,TGTGCCAGCAGCTTGGGACTAGCGGGGACCTACGAGCAGTACTTC
TRBV5-1,TRBD2,-,TRBJ2-3,14,CASRDGRAADTQYF,TGCGCCAGCAGGGACGGGAGGGCGGCAGATACGCAGTATTTT
TRBV20-1,-,-,TRBJ1-2,11,CSATPGLGYTF,TGCAGTGCTACGCCGGGGTTGGGCTACACCTTC
TRBV5-1,TRBD1,-,TRBJ1-1,15,CASSKGTGGYTEAFF,TGCGCCAGCAGCAAAGGGACAGGGGGCTACACTGAAGCTTTCTTT
TRBV5-1,TRBD1,few,TRBJ1-1,15,CASSFGGTGNTEAFF,TGCGCCAGCAGCTTCGGTGGGACAGGGAACACTGAAGCTTTCTTT
TRBV27,TRBD1,-,TRBJ2-5,17,CASSSLHSDRGQETQYF,TGTGCCAGCAGTTCTCTCCATTCAGACAGGGGCCAAGAGACCCAGTACTTC
TRBV12-3/TRBV12-4,-,-,TRBJ2-6,13,CASFVSGANVLTF,TGTGCCAGCTTCGTATCTGGGGCCAACGTCCTGACTTTC